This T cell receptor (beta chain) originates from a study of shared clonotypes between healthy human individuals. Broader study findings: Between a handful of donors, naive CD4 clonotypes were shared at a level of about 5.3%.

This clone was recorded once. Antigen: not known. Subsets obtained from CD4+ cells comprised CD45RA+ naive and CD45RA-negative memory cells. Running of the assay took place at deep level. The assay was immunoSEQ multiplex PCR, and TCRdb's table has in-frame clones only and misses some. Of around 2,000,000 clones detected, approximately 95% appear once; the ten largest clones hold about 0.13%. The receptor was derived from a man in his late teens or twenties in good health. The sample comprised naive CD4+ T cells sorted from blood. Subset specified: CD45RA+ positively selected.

CDR3 in DNA: TGTGCCAGCAGTGTAACTGGGCCGGCCACAGATACGCAGTATTTT. Residues: CASSVTGPATDTQYF. J is TRBJ2-3 and V is TRBV25-1; no clear D. Trimming left V 4 bases short and J 2 bases short, with 13 bases between. This CDR3 spans 15 amino acids. CDR1 is MGHDK and CDR2 is SYGVNS in the germline V gene.